This T cell receptor beta chain was sequenced for a study of tumor and adjacent non-tumor tissue in lung cancer (dated by TCRdb to 2017 to 2018). Background on the whole study: Of the cohort, around 12 patients had adenocarcinoma, 2 had squamous cell carcinoma and 1 had small cell lung cancer. More than 25 paired specimens, one tumor and one normal lung sample per patient, were profiled by TCRbeta CDR3 sequencing. The study compared bulk TCRbeta repertoires between lung tumor tissue and matched distant non-tumor lung tissue from approximately 14 lung cancer patients. Ages among the roughly 15 patients ranged from about 30 to 76 years, there were around ten men and 5 women, and disease was at TNM stage I to III. Sequencing generated a total of more than 100 million productive TCRbeta reads, averaging around 4 million reads per sample. The paper's findings and limits, for the study overall: With only around 15 patients in the cohort, the authors noted that larger samples and more detailed clinical data are needed. A significantly larger cumulative share of the repertoire was made up by the top 100 clones in normal lung than in tumor tissue. Because peripheral blood was not sequenced, blood TCRbeta repertoires in the lung cancer patients of the study were not examined. Younger patients had significantly higher TCR diversity, and higher tumor TCR diversity was associated with shorter overall and disease-free survival. The methods do not name the sequencing platform or mention unique molecular identifiers. TCR diversity (inverse Simpson) was significantly higher in tumor than in normal lung tissue (431.37 vs 166.20, P = 0.0075, Mann-Whitney U test).

RNA was isolated from bulk unsorted tissue, and RNA quality was assessed with a NanoDrop ND-1000 and an Agilent 2100. Newly diagnosed lung cancer patients without prior chemotherapy who had been admitted for thoracic surgery in China between August and November 2014 were enrolled as donors. Anyone who had undergone radiotherapy or chemotherapy before, or who had another cancer at the same time, was left out of the study. Pieces of surgical tissue measuring 1-2 cm3 were kept in RNAlater solution and held at -80 degrees C until needed. Preparation of the library involved multiplex PCR. Sequencing took place on an Illumina HiSeq 2500. TCRbeta libraries were constructed through three rounds of nested PCR with primers (Table S4) according to protocols modified from ARM-PCR. Before sequencing, PCR products in the 200-500 bp range were cut out of the gel and cleaned up using the QIAquick gel extraction kit. The published analysis was carried out like this. Reads were cleaned using Trimmomatic, were merged into complete CDR3 sequences using FLASH, and were assigned to V(D)J germline segments using MiTCR. Clonal diversity was computed as the inverse Simpson's index with VDJtools. A read counted as productive if the sequence was in-frame and lacked a premature stop codon. The raw public data were reprocessed by TCRdb itself: fastp quality trimming at Q25, MiXCR clonotype calling, in-frame beta chains only. Rows matching on CDR3 protein sequence are summarized as one entry with the most common DNA and genes. TCRdb, rather than the study authors, made the V and J calls. This sample has just over 200,000 distinct CDR3 sequences in its table, and about 71% of those were observed once. The top ten hold under 30% of the sample.

This clonotype showed up just a few times. This clone's antigen is unknown. Qualities for individual bases were not recorded, and no much larger clone is one base off. Measured from the cysteine to the phenylalanine, the CDR3 is 15 residues long. The read is trimmed to its CDR3 DNA, 45 bases read in frame from base 1. CDR1 GTSNPN and CDR2 SVGIG are derived from the germline V gene (reference sequence). For this chain, trimming is 4 bases at the V end and 4 bases at the J end, and the number of junction bases without a gene match is 11. Sequences were obtained from lung tumor tissue. The chain is made from TRBV30 and TRBJ1-2; 8 junctional bases match TRBD1. The origin of this receptor is a man aged 55 to 70 with non-small cell lung cancer. The sequenced DNA: TGTGCCTGGAATTTGCCCGGGACAGGAATCTATGGCTACACCTTC. Its translation is CAWNLPGTGIYGYTF.